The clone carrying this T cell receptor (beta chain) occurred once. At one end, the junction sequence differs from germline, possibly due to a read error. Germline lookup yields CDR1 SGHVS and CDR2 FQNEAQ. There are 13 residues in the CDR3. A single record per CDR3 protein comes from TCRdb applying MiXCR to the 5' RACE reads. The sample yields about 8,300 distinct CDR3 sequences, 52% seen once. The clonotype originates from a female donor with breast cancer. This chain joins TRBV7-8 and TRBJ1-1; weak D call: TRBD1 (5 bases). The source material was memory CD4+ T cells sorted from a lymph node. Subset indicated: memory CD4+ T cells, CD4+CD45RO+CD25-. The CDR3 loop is CASSLRGNTEAFF. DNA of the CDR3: TGTGCCAGCAGCTTAAGGGGAAACACCGAAGCTTTCTTT. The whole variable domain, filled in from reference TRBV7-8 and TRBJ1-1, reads GAGVSQSPRYKVAKRGQDVALRCDPISGHVSLFWYQQALGQGPEFLTYFQNEAQLDKSGLPSDRFFAERPEGSVSTLKIQRTQQEDSAVYLCASSLRGNTEAFFGQGTRLTVV.